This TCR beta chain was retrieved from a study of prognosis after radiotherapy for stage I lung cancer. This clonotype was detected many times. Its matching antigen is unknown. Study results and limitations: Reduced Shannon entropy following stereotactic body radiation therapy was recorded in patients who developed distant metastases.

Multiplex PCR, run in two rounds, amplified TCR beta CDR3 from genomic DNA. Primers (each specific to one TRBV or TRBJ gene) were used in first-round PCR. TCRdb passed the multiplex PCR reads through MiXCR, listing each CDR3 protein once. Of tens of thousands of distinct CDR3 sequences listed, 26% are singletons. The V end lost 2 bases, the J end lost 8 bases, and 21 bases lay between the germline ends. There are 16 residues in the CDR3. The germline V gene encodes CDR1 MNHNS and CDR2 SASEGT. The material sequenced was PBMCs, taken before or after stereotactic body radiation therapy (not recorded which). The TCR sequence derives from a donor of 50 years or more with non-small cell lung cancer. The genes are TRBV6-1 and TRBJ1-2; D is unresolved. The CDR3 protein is CASSEIGLKLSGGYTF. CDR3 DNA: TGTGCCAGCAGTGAAATCGGGCTGAAGCTCTCGGGGGGCTACACCTTC.